This T cell receptor (beta chain) was recorded in a study of cytomegalovirus exposure and HLA in healthy donors. Background on the study: In a later analysis, it was reported that the 110 or so validation repertoires had been produced on the same platform as the 550 to 850 repertoires belonging to the first cohort. Study-level findings and limits: According to the study, roughly 160 TCR beta chains were cytomegalovirus-associated. Cytomegalovirus status was reportedly diagnosed by the classifier with high specificity and sensitivity. In the roughly 120 validation repertoires, around 95% of cluster scores exceeded 0, per a later analysis.

This table comes from immunoSEQ multiplex PCR, and its TCRdb copy is limited to in-frame clones, with some not included. The sample has more than 90,000 clones; around 86% are singletons. This clone has just one count. Antigen specificity is unknown. The germline V and J ends were trimmed by 0 bases and 2 bases, with 14 bases remaining between them. The CDR3 covers 16 residues. The germline V gene encodes CDR1 MNHEY and CDR2 SVGAGI. This chain uses TRBV6-5 with TRBJ2-7; D is perhaps TRBD1 (5 bases). The sequence came from a man between 18 and 29 years old in good health and CMV-seronegative. Sequences were obtained from PBMCs. CDR3 residues: CASSYSVQAVAYEQYF. The DNA of the CDR3 is TGTGCCAGCAGTTACTCGGTACAGGCTGTCGCCTACGAGCAGTACTTC.